This T cell receptor (beta chain) emerged from a study of blood T cell repertoires in COVID-19. Whole-study context: Spain, Italy and the United States supplied samples that represented acute and convalescent COVID-19. T cells, B-cell-depleted T cells, or PBMCs supplied cDNA or gDNA.

Original data processing: Amplifying reference gene primers gave estimates of nucleated cell counts. Data came from immunoSEQ multiplex PCR; TCRdb stores just in-frame clones and leaves some out. The DNA gave D and trimming, while V, J and clone size come from that table. The sample holds about 62,000 clones, approximately 92% seen once. The TCR originated in a human donor in a cohort sampled during active COVID-19. Sequenced material: peripheral blood.

CDR3 coding DNA: TGTGCCAGCAGCACCCTGACGGGATGGGGTTACAATGAGCAGTTCTTC. This sequence encodes CASSTLTGWGYNEQFF. The V and J genes are TRBV7-9 and TRBJ2-1, with D possibly being TRBD2 (5 bases). V was pared by 5 bases and J by 4 bases, with 18 bases between. There are 16 residues in the CDR3. Germline V gene sequence: CDR1 SEHNR, CDR2 FQNEAQ (reference sequence).